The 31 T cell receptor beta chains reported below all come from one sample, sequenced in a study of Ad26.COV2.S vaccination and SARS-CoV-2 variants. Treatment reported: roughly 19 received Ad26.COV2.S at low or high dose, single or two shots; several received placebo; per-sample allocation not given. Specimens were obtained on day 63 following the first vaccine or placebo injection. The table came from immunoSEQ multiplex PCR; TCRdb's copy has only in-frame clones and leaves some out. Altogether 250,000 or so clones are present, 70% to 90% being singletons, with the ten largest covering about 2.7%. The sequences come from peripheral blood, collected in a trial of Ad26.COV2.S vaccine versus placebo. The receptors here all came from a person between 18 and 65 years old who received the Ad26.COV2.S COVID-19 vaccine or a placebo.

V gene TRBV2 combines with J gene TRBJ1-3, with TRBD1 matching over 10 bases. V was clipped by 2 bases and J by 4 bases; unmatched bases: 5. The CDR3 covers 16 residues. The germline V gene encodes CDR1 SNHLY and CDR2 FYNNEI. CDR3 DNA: TGTGCCAGCAGTGAATGGGGGACAGGGGCGGGAAACACCATATATTTT. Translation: CASSEWGTGAGNTIYF.

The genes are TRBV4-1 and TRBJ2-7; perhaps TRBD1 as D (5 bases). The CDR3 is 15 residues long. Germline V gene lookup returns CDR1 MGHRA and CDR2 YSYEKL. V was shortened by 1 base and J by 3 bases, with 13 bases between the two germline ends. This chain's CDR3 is CASSQVTEGYYEQYF. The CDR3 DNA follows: TGCGCCAGCAGCCAAGTGACAGAAGGCTACTACGAGCAGTACTTC.

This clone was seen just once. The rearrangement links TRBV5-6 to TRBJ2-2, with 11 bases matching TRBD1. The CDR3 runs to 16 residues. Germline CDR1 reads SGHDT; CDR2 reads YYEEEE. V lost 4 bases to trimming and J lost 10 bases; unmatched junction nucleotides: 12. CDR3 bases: TGTGCCAGCAGCCTCTTATCCGGACAGGGGGCGGTGGAGCTGTTTTTT. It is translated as CASSLLSGQGAVELFF.

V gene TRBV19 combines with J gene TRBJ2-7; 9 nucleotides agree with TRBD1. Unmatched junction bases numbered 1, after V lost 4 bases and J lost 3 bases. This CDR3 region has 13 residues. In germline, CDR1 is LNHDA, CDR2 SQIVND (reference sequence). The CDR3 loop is CASSRDRDYEQYF. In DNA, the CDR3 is TGTGCCAGTAGTAGGGACAGGGACTACGAGCAGTACTTC.

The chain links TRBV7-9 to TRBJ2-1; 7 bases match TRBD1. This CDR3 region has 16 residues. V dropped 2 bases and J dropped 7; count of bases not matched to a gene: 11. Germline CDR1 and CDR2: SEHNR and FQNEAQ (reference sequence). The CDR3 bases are TGTGCCAGCAGCTTACGCGGGTTCGTACAGGGGAATGAGCAGTTCTTC. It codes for CASSLRGFVQGNEQFF.

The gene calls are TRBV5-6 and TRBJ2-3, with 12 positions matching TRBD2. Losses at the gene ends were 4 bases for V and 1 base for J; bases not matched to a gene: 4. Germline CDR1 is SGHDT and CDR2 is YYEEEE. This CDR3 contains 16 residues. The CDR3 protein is CASSPGTSGRTDTQYF. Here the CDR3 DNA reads TGTGCCAGCAGCCCCGGGACTAGCGGGCGCACAGATACGCAGTATTTT.

The CDR3 DNA follows: TGCGCCAGCAGCCCAACGTCGGGGGCGCAAAGTGGGGCCAACGTCCTGACTTTC. Translating it yields CASSPTSGAQSGANVLTF. The rearrangement joins TRBV5-1 to TRBJ2-6; D is possibly TRBD1 or TRBD2 (6 bases each). Trimming pared 4 bases from V and 3 bases from J, leaving 20 bases between. This CDR3 has 18 amino acids. Germline V gene lookup returns CDR1 SGHRS and CDR2 YFSETQ.

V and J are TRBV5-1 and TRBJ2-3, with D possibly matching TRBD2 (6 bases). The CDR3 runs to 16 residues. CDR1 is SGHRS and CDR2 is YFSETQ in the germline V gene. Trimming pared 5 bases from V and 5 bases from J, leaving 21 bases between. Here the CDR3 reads CASRLVGLEGKDTQYF. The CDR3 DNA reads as TGCGCCAGCAGGCTGGTGGGACTGGAGGGGAAAGATACGCAGTATTTT.

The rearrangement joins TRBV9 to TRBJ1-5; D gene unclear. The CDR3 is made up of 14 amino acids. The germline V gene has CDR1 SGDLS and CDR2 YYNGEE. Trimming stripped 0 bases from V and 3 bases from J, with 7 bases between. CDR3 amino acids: CASSVGADNQPQHF. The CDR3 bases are TGTGCCAGCAGCGTAGGAGCCGACAATCAGCCCCAGCATTTT.

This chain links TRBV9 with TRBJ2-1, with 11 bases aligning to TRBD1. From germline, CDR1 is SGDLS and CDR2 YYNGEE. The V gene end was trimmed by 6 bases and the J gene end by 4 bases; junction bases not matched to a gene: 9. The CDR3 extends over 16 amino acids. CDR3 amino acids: CASTPGTGGIYNEQFF. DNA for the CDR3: TGTGCCAGCACACCCGGGACAGGGGGAATTTACAATGAGCAGTTCTTC.

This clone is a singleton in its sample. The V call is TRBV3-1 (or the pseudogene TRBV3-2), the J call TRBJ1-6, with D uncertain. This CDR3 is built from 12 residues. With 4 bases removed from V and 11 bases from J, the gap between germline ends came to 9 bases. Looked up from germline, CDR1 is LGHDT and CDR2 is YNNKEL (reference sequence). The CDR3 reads CASSPLAAPLHF. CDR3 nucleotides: TGTGCCAGCAGCCCTCTGGCGGCACCCCTCCACTTT.

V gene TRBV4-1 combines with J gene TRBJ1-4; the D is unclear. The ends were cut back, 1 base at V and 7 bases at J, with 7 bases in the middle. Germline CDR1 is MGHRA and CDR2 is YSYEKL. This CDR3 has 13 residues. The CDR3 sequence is CASSQVIREKLFF. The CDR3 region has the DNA TGCGCCAGCAGCCAAGTGATTCGTGAAAAACTGTTTTTT.

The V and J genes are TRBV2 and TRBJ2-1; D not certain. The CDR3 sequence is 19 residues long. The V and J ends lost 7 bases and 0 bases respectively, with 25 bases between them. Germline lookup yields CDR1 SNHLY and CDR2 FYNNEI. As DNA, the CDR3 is TGTGCCAGCAAGAACCCCTTCGCGGTGGTTCCTGCCTCCTACAATGAGCAGTTCTTC. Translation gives CASKNPFAVVPASYNEQFF.

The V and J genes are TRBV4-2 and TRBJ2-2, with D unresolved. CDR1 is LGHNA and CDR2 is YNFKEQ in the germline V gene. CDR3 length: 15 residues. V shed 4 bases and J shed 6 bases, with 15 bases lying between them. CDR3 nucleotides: TGTGCCAGCAGCCGCACGCTGGAAGGGTCCGGGGAGCTGTTTTTT. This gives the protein CASSRTLEGSGELFF.

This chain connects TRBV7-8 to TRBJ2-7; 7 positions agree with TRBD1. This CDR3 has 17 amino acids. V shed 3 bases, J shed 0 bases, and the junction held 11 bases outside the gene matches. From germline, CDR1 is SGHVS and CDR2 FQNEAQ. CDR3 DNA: TGTGCCAGCAGCTTCATAACAGGGGAACTTGGCTCCTACGAGCAGTACTTC. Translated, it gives CASSFITGELGSYEQYF. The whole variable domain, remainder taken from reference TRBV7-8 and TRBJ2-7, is GAGVSQSPRYKVAKRGQDVALRCDPISGHVSLFWYQQALGQGPEFLTYFQNEAQLDKSGLPSDRFFAERPEGSVSTLKIQRTQQEDSAVYLCASSFITGELGSYEQYFGPGTRLTVT.

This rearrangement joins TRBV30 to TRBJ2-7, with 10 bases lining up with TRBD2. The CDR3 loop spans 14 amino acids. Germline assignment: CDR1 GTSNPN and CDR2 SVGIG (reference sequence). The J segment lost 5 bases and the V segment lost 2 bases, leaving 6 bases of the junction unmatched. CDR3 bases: TGTGCCTGGAGTCTACTAGCGGGGAGCGACGAGCAGTACTTC. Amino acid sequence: CAWSLLAGSDEQYF. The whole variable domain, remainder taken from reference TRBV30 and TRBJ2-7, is SQTIHQWPATLVQPVGSPLSLECTVEGTSNPNLYWYRQAAGRGLQLLFYSVGIGQISSEVPQNLSASRPQDRQFILSSKKLLLSDSGFYLCAWSLLAGSDEQYFGPGTRLTVT.

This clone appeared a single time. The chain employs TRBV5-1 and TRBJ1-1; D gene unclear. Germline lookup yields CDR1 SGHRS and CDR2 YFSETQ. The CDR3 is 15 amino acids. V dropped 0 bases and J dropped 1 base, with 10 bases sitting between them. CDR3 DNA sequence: TGCGCCAGCAGCTTGGTCGGGCCTGGGAACACTGAAGCTTTCTTT. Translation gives CASSLVGPGNTEAFF.

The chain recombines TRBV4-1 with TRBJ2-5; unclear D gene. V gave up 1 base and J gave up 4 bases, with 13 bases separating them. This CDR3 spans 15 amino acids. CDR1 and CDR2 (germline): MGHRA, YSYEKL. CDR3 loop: CASSQGYGPIETQYF. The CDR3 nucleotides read TGCGCCAGCAGCCAAGGGTACGGTCCCATAGAGACCCAGTACTTC.

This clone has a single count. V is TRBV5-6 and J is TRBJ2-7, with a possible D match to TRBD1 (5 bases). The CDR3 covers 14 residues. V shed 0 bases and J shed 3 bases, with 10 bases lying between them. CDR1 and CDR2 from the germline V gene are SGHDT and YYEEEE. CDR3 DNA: TGTGCCAGCAGCTTGGAGGGGCCAGGCTACGAGCAGTACTTC. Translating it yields CASSLEGPGYEQYF.

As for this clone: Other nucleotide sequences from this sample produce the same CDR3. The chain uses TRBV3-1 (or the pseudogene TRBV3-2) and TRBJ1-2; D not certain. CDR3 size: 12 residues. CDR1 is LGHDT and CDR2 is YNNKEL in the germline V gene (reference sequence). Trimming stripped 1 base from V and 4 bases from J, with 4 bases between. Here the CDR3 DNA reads TGTGCCAGCAGCCAAGGGGGCTATGGCTACACCTTC. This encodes CASSQGGYGYTF.

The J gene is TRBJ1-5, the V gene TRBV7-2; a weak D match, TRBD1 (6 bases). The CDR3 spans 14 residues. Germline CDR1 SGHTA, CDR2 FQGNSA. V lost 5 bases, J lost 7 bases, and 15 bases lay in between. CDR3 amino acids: CASSQMGAGQPQHF. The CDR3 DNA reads TGTGCCAGCAGCCAAATGGGGGCGGGCCAGCCCCAGCATTTT.

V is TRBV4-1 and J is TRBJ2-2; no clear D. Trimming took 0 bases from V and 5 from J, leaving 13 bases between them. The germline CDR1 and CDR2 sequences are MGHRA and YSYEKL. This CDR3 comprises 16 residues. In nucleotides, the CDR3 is TGCGCCAGCAGCCAAGAGTTAGGCAGGCGGACCGGGGAGCTGTTTTTT. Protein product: CASSQELGRRTGELFF.

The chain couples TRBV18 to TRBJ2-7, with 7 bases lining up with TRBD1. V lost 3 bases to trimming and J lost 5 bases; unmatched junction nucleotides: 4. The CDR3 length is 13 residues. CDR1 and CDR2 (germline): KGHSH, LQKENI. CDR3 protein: CASSPDRVNEQYV. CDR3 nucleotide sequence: TGTGCCAGCTCACCCGACAGGGTCAACGAGCAGTACGTC.

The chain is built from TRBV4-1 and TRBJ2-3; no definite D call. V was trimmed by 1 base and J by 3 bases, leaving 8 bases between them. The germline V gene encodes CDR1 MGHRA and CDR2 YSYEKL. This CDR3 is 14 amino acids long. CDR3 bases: TGCGCCAGCAGCCAAGGCCCAGGTACAGATACGCAGTATTTT. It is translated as CASSQGPGTDTQYF.

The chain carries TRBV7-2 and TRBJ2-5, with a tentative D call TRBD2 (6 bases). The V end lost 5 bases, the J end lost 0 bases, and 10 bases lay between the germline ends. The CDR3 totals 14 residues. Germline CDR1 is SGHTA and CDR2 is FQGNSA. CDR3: CASSPGLNQETQYF. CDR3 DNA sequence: TGTGCCAGCAGCCCGGGACTGAACCAAGAGACCCAGTACTTC.

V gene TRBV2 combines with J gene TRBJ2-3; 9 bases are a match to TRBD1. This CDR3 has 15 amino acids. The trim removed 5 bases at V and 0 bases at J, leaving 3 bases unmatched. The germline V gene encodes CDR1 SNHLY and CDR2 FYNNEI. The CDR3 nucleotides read TGTGCCAGCAGTACCGACAGGGGGAGCACAGATACGCAGTATTTT. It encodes CASSTDRGSTDTQYF.

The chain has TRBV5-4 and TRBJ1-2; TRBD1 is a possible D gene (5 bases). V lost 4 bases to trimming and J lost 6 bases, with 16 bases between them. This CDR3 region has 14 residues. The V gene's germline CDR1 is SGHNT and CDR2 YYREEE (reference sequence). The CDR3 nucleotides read TGTGCCAGCAGCCCCCCCTGGGGGGTTGATGGCTACACCTTC. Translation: CASSPPWGVDGYTF.

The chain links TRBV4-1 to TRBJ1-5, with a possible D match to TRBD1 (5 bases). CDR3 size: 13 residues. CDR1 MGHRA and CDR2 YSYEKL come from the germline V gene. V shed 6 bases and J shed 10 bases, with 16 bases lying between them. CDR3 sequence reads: CASSPPLRGPQHF. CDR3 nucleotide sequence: TGCGCCAGCAGTCCCCCTCTTAGGGGACCCCAGCATTTT.

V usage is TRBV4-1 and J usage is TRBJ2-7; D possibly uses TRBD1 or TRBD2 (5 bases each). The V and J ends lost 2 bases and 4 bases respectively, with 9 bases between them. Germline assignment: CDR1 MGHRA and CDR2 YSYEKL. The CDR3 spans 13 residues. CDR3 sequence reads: CASSQRDGYEQYV. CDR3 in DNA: TGCGCCAGCAGCCAAAGGGACGGGTACGAGCAGTACGTC.

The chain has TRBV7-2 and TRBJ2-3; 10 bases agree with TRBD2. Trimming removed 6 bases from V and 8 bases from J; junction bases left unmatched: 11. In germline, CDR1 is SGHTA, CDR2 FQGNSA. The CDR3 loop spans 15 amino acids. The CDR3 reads CASSRSSGGATTQYF. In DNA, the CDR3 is TGTGCCAGCAGTCGATCCAGCGGGGGGGCGACTACGCAGTATTTT.

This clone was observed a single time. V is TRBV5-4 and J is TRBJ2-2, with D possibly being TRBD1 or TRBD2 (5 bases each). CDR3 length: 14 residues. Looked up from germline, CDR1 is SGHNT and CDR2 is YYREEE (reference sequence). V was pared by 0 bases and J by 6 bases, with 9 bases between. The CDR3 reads CASSLAGTAGELFF. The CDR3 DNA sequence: TGTGCCAGCAGCTTGGCAGGGACGGCCGGGGAGCTGTTTTTT.